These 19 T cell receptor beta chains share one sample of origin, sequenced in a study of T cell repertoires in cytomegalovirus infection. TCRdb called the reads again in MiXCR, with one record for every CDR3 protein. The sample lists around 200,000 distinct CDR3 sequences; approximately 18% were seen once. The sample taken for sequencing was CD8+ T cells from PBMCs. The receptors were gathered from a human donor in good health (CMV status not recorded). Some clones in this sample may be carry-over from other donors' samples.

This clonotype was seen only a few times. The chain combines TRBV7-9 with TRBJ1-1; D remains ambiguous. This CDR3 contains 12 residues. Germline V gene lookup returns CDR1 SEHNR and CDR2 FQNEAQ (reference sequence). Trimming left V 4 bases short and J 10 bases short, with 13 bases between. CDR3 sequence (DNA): TGTGCCAGCAGCTCCACACCGGCCGGAGCTTTCTTT. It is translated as CASSSTPAGAFF. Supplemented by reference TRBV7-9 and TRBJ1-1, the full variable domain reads DTGVSQNPRHKITKRGQNVTFRCDPISEHNRLYWYRQTLGQGPEFLTYFQNEAQLEKSRLLSDRFSAERPKGSFSTLEIQRTEQGDSAMYLCASSSTPAGAFFGQGTRLTVV.

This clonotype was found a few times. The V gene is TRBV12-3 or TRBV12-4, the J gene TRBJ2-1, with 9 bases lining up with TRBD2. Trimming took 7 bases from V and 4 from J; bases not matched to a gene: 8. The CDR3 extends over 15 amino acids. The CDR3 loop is CASTFSGGLYNEQFF. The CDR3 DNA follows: TGTGCCAGCACCTTTAGCGGGGGCTTATACAATGAGCAGTTCTTC.

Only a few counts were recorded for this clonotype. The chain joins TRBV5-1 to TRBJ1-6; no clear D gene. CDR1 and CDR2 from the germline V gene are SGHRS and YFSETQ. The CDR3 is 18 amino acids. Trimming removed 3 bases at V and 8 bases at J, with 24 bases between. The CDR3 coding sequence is TGCGCCAGCAGCTCCGTTGTAGGCCGAAATCAACGGGATTCACCCCTCCACTTT. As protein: CASSSVVGRNQRDSPLHF.

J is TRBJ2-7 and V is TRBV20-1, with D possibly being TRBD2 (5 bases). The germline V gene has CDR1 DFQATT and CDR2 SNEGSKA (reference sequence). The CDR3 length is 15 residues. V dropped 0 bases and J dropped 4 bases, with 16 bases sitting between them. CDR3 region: CSARDLSATPYEQYF. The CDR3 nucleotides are TGCAGTGCTAGAGATCTTAGCGCCACTCCTTACGAGCAGTACTTC.

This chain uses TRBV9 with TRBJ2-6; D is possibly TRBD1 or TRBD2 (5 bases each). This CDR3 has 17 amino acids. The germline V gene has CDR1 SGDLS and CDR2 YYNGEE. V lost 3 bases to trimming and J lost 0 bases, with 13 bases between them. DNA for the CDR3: TGTGCCAGCAGCGCGGGACCCTTGAGCTCTGGGGCCAACGTCCTGACTTTC. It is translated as CASSAGPLSSGANVLTF.

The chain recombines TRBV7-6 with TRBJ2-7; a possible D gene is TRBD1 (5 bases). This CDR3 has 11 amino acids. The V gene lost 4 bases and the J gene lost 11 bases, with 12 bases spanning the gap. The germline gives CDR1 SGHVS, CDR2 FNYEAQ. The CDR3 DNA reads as TGTGCCAGCAGCTCTCAGGGTAGGGAGTACTTC. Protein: CASSSQGREYF.

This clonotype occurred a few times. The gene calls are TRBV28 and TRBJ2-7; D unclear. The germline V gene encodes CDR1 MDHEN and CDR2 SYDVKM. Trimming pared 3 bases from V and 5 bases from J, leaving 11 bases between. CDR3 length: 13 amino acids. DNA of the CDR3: TGTGCCAGCAGTTTTGAAGGTGTCCACGAGCAGTACTTC. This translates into CASSFEGVHEQYF.

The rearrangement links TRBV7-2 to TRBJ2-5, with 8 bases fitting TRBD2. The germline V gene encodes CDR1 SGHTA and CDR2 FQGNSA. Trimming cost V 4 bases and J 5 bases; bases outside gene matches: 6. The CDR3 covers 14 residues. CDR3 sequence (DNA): TGTGCCAGCAGCTCGGGACTAGATCGCGAGACCCAGTACTTC. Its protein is CASSSGLDRETQYF.

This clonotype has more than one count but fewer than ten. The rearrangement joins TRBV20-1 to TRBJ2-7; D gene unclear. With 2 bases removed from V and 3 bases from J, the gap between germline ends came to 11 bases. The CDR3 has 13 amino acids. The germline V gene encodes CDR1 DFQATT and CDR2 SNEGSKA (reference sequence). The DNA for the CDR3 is TGCAGTGCTAGAAGGTCCAGGCGCTACGAGCAGTACTTC. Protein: CSARRSRRYEQYF.

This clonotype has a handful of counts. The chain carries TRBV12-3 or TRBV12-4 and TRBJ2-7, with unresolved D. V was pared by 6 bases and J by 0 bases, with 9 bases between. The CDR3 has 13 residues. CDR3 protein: CASSQFVSYEQYF. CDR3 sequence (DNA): TGTGCCAGCAGCCAGTTCGTCTCCTACGAGCAGTACTTC.

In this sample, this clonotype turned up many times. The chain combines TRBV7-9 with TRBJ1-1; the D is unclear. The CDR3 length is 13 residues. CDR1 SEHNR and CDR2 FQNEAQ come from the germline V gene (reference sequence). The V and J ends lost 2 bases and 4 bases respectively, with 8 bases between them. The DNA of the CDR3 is TGTGCCAGCAGCTTAACGGGAAGCACTGAAGCTTTCTTT. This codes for CASSLTGSTEAFF.

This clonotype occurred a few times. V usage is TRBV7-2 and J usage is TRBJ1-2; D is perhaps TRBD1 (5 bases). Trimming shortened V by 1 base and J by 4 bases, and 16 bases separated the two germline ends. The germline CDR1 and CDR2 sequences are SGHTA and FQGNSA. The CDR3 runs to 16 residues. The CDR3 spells CASSLGRQFQTYGYTF. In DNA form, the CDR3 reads TGTGCCAGCAGCTTAGGCAGACAGTTCCAAACCTATGGCTACACCTTC.

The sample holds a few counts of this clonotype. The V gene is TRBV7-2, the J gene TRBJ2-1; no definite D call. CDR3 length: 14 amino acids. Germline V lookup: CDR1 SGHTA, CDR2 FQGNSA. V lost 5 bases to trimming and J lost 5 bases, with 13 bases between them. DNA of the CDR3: TGTGCCAGCAGCAGTTACCCCAATAACAATGAGCAGTTCTTC. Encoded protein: CASSSYPNNNEQFF.

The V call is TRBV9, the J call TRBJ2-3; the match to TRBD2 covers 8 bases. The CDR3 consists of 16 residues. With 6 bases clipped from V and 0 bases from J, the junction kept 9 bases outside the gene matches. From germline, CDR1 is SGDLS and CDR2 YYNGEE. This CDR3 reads CASTPSPGGSTDTQYF. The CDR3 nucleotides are TGTGCCAGCACTCCCAGCCCGGGGGGGAGCACAGATACGCAGTATTTT.

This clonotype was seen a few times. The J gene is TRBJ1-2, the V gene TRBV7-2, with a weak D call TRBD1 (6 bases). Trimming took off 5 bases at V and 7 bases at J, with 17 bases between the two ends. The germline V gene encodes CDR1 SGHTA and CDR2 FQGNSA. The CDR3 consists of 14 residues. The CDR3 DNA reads TGTGCCAGCAGCATACTTACGACAGGCTCTGGCTACACCTTC. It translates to CASSILTTGSGYTF.

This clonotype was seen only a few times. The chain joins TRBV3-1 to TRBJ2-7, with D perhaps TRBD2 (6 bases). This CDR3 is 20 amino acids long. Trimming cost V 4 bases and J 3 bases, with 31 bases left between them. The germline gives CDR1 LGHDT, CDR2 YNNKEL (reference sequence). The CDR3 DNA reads TGTGCCAGCAGCCCCGATCTGCGGACGGACCCCAAAGGGAGGCACTACGAGCAGTACTTC. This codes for CASSPDLRTDPKGRHYEQYF.

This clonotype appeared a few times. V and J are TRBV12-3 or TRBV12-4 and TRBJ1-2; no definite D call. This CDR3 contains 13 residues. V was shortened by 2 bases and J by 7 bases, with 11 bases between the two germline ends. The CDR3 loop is CASSLQVTSGYTF. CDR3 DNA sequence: TGTGCCAGCAGTTTACAAGTGACGTCTGGCTACACCTTC.

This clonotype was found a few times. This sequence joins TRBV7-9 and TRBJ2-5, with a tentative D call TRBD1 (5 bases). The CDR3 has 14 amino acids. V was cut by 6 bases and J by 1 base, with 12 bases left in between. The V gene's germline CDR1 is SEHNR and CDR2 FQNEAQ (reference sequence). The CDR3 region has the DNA TGTGCCAGCAGGTGGGGCAGGGTCCAAGAGACCCAGTACTTC. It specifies CASRWGRVQETQYF.

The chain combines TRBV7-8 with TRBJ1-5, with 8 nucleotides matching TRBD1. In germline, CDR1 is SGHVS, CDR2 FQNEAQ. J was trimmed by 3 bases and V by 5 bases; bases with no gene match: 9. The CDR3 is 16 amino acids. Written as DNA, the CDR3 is TGTGCCAGCAGCCGGGAAGGACAGGGACCCAATCAGCCCCAGCATTTT. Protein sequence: CASSREGQGPNQPQHF.